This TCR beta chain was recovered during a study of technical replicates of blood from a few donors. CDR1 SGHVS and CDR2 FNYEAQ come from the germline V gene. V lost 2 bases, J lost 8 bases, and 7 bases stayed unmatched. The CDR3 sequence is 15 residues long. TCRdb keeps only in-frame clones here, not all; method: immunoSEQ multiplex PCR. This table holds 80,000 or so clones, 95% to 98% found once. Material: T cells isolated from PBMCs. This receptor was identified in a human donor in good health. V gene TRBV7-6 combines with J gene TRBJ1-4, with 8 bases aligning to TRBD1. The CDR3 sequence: CASSLNSGGREKLFF. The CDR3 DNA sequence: TGTGCCAGCAGCTTAAACTCAGGGGGCCGGGAAAAACTGTTTTTT.